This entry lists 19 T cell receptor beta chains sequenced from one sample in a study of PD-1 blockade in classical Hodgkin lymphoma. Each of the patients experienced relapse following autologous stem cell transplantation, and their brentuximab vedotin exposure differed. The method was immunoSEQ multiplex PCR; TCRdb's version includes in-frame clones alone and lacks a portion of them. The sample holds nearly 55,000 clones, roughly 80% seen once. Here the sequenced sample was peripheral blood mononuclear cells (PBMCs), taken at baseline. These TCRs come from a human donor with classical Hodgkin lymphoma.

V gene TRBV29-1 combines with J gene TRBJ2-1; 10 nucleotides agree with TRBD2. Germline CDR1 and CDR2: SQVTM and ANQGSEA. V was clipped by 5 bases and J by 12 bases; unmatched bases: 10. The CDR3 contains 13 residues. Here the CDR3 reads CSVLEVAGGVQFF. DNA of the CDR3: TGCAGCGTTCTGGAGGTAGCGGGAGGAGTGCAGTTCTTC.

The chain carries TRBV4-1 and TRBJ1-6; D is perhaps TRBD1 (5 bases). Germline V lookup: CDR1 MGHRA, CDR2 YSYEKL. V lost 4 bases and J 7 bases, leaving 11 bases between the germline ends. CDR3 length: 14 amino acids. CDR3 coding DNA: TGCGCCAGCAGCCTACGGGACGGGAATTCACCCCTCCACTTT. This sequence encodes CASSLRDGNSPLHF.

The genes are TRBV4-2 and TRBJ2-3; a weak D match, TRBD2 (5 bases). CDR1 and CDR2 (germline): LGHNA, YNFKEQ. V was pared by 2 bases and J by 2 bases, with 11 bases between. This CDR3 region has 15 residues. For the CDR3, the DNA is TGTGCCAGCAGCCAACCCCACGGGAACACAGATACGCAGTATTTT. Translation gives CASSQPHGNTDTQYF.

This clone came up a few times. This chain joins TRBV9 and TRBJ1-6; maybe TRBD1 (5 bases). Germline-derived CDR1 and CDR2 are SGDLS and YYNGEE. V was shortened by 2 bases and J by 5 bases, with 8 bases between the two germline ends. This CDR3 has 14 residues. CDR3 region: CASSVDRDNSPLHF. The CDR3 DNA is TGTGCCAGCAGCGTTGACAGAGATAATTCACCCCTCCACTTT.

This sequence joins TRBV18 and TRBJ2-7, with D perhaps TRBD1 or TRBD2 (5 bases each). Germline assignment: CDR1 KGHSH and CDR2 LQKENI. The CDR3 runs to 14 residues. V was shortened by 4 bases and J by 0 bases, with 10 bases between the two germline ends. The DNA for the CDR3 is TGTGCCAGCTCACTGGGACCTAACTCCTACGAGCAGTACTTC. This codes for CASSLGPNSYEQYF.

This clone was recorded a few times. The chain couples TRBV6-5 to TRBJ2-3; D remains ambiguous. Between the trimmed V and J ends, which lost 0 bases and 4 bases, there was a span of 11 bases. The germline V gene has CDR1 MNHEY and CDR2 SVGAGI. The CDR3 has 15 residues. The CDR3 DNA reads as TGTGCCAGCAGTTACTCATTCACGAATCCAGATACGCAGTATTTT. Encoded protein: CASSYSFTNPDTQYF.

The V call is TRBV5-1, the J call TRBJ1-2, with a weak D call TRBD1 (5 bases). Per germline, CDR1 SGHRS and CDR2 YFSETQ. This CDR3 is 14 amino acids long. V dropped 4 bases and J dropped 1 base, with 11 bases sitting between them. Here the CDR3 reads CASSPDRLNYGYTF. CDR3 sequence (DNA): TGCGCCAGCAGCCCCGACAGACTTAACTATGGCTACACCTTC.

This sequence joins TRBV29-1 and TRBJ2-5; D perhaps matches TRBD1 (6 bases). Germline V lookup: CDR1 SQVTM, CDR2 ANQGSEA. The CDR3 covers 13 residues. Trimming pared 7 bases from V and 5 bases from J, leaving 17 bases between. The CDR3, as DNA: TGCAGCGCCAGACAGGTCGATCGGGAGACCCAGTACTTC. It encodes CSARQVDRETQYF.

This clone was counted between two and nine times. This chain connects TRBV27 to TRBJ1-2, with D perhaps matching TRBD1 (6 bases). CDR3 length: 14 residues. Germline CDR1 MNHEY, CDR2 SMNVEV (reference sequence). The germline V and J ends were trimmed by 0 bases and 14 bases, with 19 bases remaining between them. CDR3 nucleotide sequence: TGTGCCAGCAGTTTATCGTCCGGACAGAGGGTCTCAACCTTC. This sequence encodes CASSLSSGQRVSTF.

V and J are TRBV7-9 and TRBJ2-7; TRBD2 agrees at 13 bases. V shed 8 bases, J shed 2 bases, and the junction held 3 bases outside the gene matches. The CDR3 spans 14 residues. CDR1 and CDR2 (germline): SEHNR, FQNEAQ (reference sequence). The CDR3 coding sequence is TGTGCCAGCCGGACTAGCGGGAGAACCTACGAGCAGTACTTC. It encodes CASRTSGRTYEQYF.

The CDR3 nucleotides read TGCAGCGTTGTCGGGATTCAAGAGACCCAGTACTTC. Protein product: CSVVGIQETQYF. This sequence joins TRBV29-1 and TRBJ2-5; D is possibly TRBD2 (5 bases). Trimming removed 4 bases at V and 2 bases at J, with 8 bases between. Germline-derived CDR1 and CDR2 are SQVTM and ANQGSEA. The CDR3 consists of 12 residues.

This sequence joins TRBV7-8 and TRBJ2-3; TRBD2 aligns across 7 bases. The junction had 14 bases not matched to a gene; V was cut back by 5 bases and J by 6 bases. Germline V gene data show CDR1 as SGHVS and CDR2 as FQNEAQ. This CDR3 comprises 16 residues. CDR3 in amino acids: CASSALSGMLGDTQYF. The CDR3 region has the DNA TGTGCCAGCAGCGCTCTAAGCGGGATGCTGGGGGATACGCAGTATTTT.

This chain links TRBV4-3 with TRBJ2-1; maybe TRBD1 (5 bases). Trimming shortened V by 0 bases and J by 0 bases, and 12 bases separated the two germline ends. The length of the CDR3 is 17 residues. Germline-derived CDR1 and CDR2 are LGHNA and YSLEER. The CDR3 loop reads CASSQEGPPSSYNEQFF. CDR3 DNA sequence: TGCGCCAGCAGCCAAGAGGGGCCACCGAGCTCCTACAATGAGCAGTTCTTC.

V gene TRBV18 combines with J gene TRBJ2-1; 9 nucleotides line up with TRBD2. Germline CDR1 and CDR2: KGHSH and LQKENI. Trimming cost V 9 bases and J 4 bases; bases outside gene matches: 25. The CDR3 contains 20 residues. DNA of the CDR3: TGTGCCAGTCCCGCGTCCCGGGGACGCCACCGGACTAGCGTATACAATGAGCAGTTCTTC. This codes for CASPASRGRHRTSVYNEQFF.

The chain's CDR3 is CASSPSGQGEKLFF. The CDR3, as DNA: TGTGCCAGCTCACCCAGCGGACAGGGCGAAAAACTGTTTTTT. The V and J genes are TRBV18 and TRBJ1-4, with TRBD1 matching over 8 bases. V trimming: 3 bases; J trimming: 8 bases; junction bases outside the gene matches: 5. This CDR3 has 14 residues. CDR1 is KGHSH and CDR2 is LQKENI in the germline V gene.

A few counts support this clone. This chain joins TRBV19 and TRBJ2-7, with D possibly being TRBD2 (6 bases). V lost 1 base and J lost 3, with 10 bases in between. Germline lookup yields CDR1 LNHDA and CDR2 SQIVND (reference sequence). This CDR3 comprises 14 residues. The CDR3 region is CASSIVAGGYEQYF. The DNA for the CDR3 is TGTGCCAGTAGTATAGTAGCCGGGGGCTACGAGCAGTACTTC. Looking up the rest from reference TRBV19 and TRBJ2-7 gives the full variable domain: DGGITQSPKYLFRKEGQNVTLSCEQNLNHDAMYWYRQDPGQGLRLIYYSQIVNDFQKGDIAEGYSVSREKKESFPLTVTSAQKNPTAFYLCASSIVAGGYEQYFGPGTRLTVT.

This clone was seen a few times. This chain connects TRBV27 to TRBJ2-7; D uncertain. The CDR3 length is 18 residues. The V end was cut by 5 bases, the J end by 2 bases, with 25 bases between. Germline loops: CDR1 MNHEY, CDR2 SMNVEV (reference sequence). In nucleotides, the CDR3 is TGTGCCAGCAGTAAAACTGTCGCTCCGAATCCAACTACCTACGAGCAGTACTTC. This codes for CASSKTVAPNPTTYEQYF.

The CDR3 sequence: CSAEREGTDTQYF. The DNA of the CDR3 is TGCAGCGCTGAGCGGGAGGGCACAGATACGCAGTATTTT. The V and J genes are TRBV29-1 and TRBJ2-3; 9 bases are shared with TRBD2. The J segment lost 1 base and the V segment lost 7 bases, leaving 3 bases of the junction unmatched. The CDR3 totals 13 residues. Germline V lookup: CDR1 SQVTM, CDR2 ANQGSEA.

This CDR3 is CASSSSPGQAENGYTF. CDR3 DNA sequence: TGTGCCAGCAGCTCCTCCCCCGGACAGGCAGAAAATGGCTACACCTTC. The chain combines TRBV9 with TRBJ1-2; TRBD1 agrees at 7 bases. CDR3 size: 16 residues. Looked up from germline, CDR1 is SGDLS and CDR2 is YYNGEE. The V and J ends lost 4 bases and 6 bases, in that order; junction bases with no gene match: 15.